This TCR beta chain came from a study of OX40 agonist ivuxolimab in advanced cancers. Produced via immunoSEQ multiplex PCR; TCRdb's table is partial and in-frame only. The table records 100,000 or so clones, less than 90% of them present only once. V gave up 8 bases and J gave up 2 bases, with 8 bases separating them. CDR1 is MDHEN, CDR2 SYDVKM, per germline. The CDR3 is 12 amino acids. The J gene is TRBJ2-3, the V gene TRBV28, with D hard to call. The input for sequencing was CD4+ or CD8+ T cells sorted from blood, taken in a trial of the OX40 agonist ivuxolimab. The receptor comes from an adult with an advanced solid tumor such as melanoma, head and neck, liver or kidney cancer. CDR3 amino acids: CASGPPTDTQYF. CDR3 in DNA: TGTGCCAGCGGTCCCCCCACAGATACGCAGTATTTT. Together with reference TRBV28 and TRBJ2-3, the CDR3 gives the full variable domain: DVKVTQSSRYLVKRTGEKVFLECVQDMDHENMFWYRQDPGLGLRLIYFSYDVKMKEKGDIPEGYSVSREKKERFSLILESASTNQTSMYLCASGPPTDTQYFGPGTRLTVL.